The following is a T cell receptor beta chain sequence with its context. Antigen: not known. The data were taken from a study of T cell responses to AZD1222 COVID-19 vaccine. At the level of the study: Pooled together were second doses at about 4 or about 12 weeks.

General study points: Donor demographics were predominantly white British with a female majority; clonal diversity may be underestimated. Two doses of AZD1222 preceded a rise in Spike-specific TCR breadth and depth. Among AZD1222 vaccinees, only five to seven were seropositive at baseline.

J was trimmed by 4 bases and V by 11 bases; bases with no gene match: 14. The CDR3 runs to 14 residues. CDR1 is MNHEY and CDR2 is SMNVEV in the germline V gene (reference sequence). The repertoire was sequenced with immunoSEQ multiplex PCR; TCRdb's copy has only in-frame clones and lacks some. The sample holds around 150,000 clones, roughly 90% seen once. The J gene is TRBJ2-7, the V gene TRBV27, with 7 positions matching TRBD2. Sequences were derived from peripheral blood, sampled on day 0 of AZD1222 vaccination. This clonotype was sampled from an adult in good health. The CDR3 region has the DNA TGTGCCGGGGGGGAGCAGGGAAATAAGTACGAGCAGTACTTC. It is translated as CAGGEQGNKYEQYF.